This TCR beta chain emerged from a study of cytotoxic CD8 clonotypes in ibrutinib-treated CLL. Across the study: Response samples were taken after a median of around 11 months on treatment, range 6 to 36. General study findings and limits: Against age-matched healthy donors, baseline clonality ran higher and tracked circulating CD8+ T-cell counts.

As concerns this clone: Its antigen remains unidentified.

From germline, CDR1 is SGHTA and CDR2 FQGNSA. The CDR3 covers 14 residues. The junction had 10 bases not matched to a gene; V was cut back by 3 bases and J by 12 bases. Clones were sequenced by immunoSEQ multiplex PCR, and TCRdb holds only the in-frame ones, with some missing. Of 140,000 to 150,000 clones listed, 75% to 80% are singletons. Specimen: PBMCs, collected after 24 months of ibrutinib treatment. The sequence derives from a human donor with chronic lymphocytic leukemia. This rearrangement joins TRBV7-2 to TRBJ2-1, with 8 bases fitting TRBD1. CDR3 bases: TGTGCCAGCAGCTTCGGACAGGGATCGGCGGGGCAGTTCTTC. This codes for CASSFGQGSAGQFF.